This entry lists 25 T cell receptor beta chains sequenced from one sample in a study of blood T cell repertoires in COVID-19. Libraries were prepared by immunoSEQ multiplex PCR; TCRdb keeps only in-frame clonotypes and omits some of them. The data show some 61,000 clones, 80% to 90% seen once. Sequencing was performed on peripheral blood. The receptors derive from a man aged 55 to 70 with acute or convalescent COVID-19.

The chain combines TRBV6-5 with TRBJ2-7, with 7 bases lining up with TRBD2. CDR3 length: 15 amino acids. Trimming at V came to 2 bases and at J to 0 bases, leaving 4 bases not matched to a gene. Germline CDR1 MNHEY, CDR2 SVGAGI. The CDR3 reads CASSYGEGLSYEQYF. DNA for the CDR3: TGTGCCAGCAGTTACGGGGAGGGACTCTCCTACGAGCAGTACTTC.

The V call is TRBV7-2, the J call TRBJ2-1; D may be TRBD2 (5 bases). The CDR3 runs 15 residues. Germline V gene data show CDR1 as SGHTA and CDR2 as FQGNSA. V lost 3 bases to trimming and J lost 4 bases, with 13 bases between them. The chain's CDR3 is CASSFAGGLYNEQFF. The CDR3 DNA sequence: TGTGCCAGCAGCTTCGCGGGCGGCCTATACAATGAGCAGTTCTTC. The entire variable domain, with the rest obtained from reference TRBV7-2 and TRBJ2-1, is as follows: GAGVSQSPSNKVTEKGKDVELRCDPISGHTALYWYRQSLGQGLEFLIYFQGNSAPDKSGLPSDRFSAERTGGSVSTLTIQRTQQEDSAVYLCASSFAGGLYNEQFFGPGTRLTVL.

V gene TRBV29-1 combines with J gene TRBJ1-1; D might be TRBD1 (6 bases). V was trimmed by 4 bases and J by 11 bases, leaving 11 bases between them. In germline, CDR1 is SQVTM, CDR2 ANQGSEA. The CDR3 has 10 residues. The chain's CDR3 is CSVGAGDAFF. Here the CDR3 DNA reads TGCAGCGTTGGTGCAGGGGATGCTTTCTTT.

CDR3 sequence reads: CASSKSPYDNYNSPLHF. CDR3 in DNA: TGTGCCAGCAGCAAAAGTCCCTACGACAACTATAATTCACCCCTCCACTTT. The V call is TRBV21-1, the J call TRBJ1-6; TRBD1 reflects the table's D call only, with no check against the DNA. TRBV21-1 is assigned pseudogene status. This CDR3 is 17 amino acids long.

The CDR3 coding sequence is TGCGCCAGCAGTGTTCGCGAAAACAATGAGCAGTTCTTC. Its translation is CASSVRENNEQFF. The chain joins TRBV10-1 to TRBJ2-1; no definite D call. Germline V lookup: CDR1 WNHNN, CDR2 SYGVQD (reference sequence). V was shortened by 4 bases and J by 5 bases, with 9 bases between the two germline ends. The CDR3 covers 13 residues.

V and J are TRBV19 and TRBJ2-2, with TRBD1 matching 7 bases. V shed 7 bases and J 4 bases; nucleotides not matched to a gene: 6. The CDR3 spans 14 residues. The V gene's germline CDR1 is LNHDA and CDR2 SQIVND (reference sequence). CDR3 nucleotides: TGTGCCAGTAAGGGACAGTGGGTCACCGGGGAGCTGTTTTTT. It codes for CASKGQWVTGELFF.

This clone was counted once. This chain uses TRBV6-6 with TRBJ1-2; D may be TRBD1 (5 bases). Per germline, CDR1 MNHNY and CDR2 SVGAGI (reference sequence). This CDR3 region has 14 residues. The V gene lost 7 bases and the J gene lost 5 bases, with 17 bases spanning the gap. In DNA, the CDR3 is TGTGCCAGCACCGTGGGGGGGACCATTTATGGCTACACCTTC. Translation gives CASTVGGTIYGYTF.

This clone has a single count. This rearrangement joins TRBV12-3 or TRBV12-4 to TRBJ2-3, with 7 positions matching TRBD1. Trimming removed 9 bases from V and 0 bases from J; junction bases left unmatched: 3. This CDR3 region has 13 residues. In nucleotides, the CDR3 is TGTGCCAGTAGACAGGGAAGCACAGATACGCAGTATTTT. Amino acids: CASRQGSTDTQYF.

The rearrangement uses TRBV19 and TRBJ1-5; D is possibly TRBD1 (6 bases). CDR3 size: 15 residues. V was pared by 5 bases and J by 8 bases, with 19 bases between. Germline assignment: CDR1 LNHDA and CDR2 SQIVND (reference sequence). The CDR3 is CASSVGQSGLEPQHF. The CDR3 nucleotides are TGTGCCAGTAGTGTCGGACAGTCGGGGTTAGAGCCCCAGCATTTT.

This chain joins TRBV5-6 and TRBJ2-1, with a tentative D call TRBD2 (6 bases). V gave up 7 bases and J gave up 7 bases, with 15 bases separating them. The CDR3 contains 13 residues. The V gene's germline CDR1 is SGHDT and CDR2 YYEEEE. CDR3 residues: CASQGRRGNEQFF. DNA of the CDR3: TGTGCCAGCCAAGGGCGGAGGGGTAATGAGCAGTTCTTC.

CDR3 region: CASSLLGQGAFF. CDR3 coding DNA: TGTGCCAGCAGCCTCCTGGGACAGGGTGCGTTCTTC. The rearrangement uses TRBV3-1 (or the pseudogene TRBV3-2) and TRBJ2-1; TRBD1 agrees at 9 bases. The CDR3 is 12 amino acids. The germline V gene has CDR1 LGHDT and CDR2 YNNKEL (reference sequence). J gave up 15 bases and V 4 bases, and 7 bases lay outside the gene matches.

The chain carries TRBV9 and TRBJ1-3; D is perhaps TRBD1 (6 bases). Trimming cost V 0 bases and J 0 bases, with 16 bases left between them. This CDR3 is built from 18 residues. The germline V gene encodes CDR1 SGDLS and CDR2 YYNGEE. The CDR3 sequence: CASSVASAGAFSGNTIYF. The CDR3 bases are TGTGCCAGCAGCGTAGCTAGTGCGGGGGCCTTCTCTGGAAACACCATATATTTT.

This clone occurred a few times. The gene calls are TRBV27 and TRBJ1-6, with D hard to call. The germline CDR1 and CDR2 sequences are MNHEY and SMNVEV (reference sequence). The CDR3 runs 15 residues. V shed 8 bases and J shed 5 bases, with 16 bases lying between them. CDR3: CASQARVINNSPLHF. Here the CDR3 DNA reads TGTGCCAGCCAAGCGCGGGTCATAAATAATTCACCCCTCCACTTT.

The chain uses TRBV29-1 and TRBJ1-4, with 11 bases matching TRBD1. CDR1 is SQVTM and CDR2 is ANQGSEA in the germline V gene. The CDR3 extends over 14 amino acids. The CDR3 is CRPAQGQGDEKLFF. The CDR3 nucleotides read TGCAGGCCCGCACAGGGACAGGGGGATGAAAAACTGTTTTTT.

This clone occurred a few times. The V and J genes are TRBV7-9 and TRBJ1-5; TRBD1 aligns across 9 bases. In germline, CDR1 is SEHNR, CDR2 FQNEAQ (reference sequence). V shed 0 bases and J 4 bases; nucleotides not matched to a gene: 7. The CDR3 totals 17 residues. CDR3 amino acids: CASSLATGTGSNQPQHF. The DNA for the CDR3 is TGTGCCAGCAGCTTAGCGACCGGGACAGGGTCTAATCAGCCCCAGCATTTT.

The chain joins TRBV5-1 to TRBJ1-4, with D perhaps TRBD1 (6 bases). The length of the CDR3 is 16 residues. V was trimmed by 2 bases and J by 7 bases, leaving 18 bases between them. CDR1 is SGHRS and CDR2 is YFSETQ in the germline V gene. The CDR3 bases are TGCGCCAGCAGCTTATCCCTACAGGGCGAGGGTGAAAAACTGTTTTTT. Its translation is CASSLSLQGEGEKLFF.

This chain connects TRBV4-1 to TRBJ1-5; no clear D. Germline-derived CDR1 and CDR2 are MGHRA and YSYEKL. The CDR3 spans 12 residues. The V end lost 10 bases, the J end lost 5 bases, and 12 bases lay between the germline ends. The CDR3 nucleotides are TGCGCCAAGCACTGGGAGGATCAGCCCCAGCATTTT. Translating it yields CAKHWEDQPQHF.

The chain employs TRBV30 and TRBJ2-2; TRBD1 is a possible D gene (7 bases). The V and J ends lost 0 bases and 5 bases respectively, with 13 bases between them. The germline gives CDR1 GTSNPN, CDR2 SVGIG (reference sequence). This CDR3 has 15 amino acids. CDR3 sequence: CAWSVGQAGTGELFF. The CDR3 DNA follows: TGTGCCTGGAGTGTCGGACAGGCGGGGACCGGGGAGCTGTTTTTT.

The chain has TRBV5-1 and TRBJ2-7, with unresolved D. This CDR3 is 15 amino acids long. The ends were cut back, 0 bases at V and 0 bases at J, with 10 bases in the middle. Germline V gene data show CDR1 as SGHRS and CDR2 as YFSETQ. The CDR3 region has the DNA TGCGCCAGCAGCTTGGATTACGGAGTCTCCTACGAGCAGTACTTC. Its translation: CASSLDYGVSYEQYF.

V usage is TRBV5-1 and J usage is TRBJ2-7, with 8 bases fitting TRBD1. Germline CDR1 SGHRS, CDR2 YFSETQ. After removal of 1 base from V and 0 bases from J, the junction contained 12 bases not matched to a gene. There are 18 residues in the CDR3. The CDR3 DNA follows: TGCGCCAGCAGCTTGCGCAGTGGGACAGGCGCTAACTCCTACGAGCAGTACTTC. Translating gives CASSLRSGTGANSYEQYF.

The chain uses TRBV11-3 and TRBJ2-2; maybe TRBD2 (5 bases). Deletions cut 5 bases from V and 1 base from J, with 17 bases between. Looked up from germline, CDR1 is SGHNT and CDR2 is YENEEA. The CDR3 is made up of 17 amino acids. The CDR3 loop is CASSPWTDTVNTGELFF. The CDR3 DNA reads TGTGCCAGCAGCCCCTGGACTGATACCGTGAACACCGGGGAGCTGTTTTTT.

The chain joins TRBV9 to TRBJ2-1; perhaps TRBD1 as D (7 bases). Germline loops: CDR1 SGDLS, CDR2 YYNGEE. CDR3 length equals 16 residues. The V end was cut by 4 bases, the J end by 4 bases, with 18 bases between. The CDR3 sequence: CASSLLADRRYNEQFF. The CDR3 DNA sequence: TGTGCCAGCAGCCTATTAGCGGACAGGCGTTACAATGAGCAGTTCTTC.

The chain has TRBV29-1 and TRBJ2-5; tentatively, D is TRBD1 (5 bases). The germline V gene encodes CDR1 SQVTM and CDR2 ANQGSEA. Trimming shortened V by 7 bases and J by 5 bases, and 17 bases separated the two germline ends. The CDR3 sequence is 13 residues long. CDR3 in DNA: TGCAGCGCCGCCCCTCTGGGGCTTGAGACCCAGTACTTC. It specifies CSAAPLGLETQYF.

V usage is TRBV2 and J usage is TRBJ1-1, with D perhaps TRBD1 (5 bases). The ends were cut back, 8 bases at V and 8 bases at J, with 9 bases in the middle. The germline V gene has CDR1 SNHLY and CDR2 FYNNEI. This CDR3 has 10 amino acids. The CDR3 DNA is TGTGCCAGCGGGGGGAGCGAAGCTTTCTTT. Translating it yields CASGGSEAFF.

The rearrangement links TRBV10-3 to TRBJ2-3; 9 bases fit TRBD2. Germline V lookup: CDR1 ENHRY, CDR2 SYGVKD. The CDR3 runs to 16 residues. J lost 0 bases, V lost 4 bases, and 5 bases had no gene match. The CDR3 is CAISGAGGPSTDTQYF. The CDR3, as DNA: TGTGCCATCAGTGGGGCGGGGGGGCCCAGCACAGATACGCAGTATTTT.